What follows are 14 T cell receptor beta chains derived from one specimen sequenced in a study of shared clonotypes between healthy human individuals. TCRdb's table, derived via immunoSEQ multiplex PCR, lists solely in-frame clones and lacks some. The repertoire includes over a million clones, roughly 95% of them detected once, and approximately 1.2% sits in the top ten. The sequenced sample was naive CD4+ T cells sorted from blood. Subset: CD45RA+ positively selected. All receptors derive from a man younger than 40 in good health.

This clone was counted a single time. This chain uses TRBV5-1 with TRBJ2-7; D remains unclear. CDR1 and CDR2 (germline): SGHRS, YFSETQ. The CDR3 is made up of 13 amino acids. V lost 0 bases, J lost 3 bases, and 7 bases lay in between. Here the CDR3 DNA reads TGCGCCAGCAGCTTGGGGGCGAACTACGAGCAGTACTTC. Translation: CASSLGANYEQYF.

The chain links TRBV6-6 to TRBJ1-2; a weak D match, TRBD1 (6 bases). The V gene lost 2 bases and the J gene lost 4 bases, with 14 bases spanning the gap. The CDR3 totals 15 residues. Germline V lookup: CDR1 MNHNY, CDR2 SVGAGI (reference sequence). This CDR3 is CASSYVGGHGYGYTF. The CDR3 DNA follows: TGTGCCAGCAGTTACGTTGGGGGGCATGGCTATGGCTACACCTTC.

The chain employs TRBV27 and TRBJ2-1, with 7 bases aligning to TRBD2. V trimming: 7 bases; J trimming: 3 bases; junction bases outside the gene matches: 9. The germline gives CDR1 MNHEY, CDR2 SMNVEV (reference sequence). The CDR3 sequence is 15 residues long. This CDR3 reads CASTKAGAFYNEQFF. DNA for the CDR3: TGTGCCAGCACAAAGGCGGGAGCTTTCTACAATGAGCAGTTCTTC.

The gene calls are TRBV15 and TRBJ2-7; D is unclear. V lost 0 bases, J lost 2 bases, and 11 bases lay in between. Looked up from germline, CDR1 is LNHNV and CDR2 is YYDKDF (reference sequence). This CDR3 spans 15 amino acids. The CDR3 loop reads CATSRDLGNAYEQYF. CDR3 DNA: TGTGCCACCAGCAGAGATTTGGGGAATGCCTACGAGCAGTACTTC. Together with reference TRBV15 and TRBJ2-7, the CDR3 gives the full variable domain: DAMVIQNPRYQVTQFGKPVTLSCSQTLNHNVMYWYQQKSSQAPKLLFHYYDKDFNNEADTPDNFQSRRPNTSFCFLDIRSPGLGDTAMYLCATSRDLGNAYEQYFGPGTRLTVT.

This clone has just one count. The chain links TRBV5-8 to TRBJ1-2, with D maybe TRBD1 (6 bases). Trimming stripped 1 base from V and 8 bases from J, with 15 bases between. The CDR3 has 14 residues. CDR1 is SGHTS, CDR2 YDEGEE, per germline. This CDR3 reads CASSLQHRERGYTF. In nucleotides, the CDR3 is TGTGCCAGCAGCTTGCAACACAGGGAAAGAGGCTACACCTTC.

This chain uses TRBV9 with TRBJ1-2; no reliable D call. The length of the CDR3 is 14 residues. Trimming took 0 bases from V and 2 from J, leaving 8 bases between them. Per the germline V gene, CDR1 is SGDLS and CDR2 is YYNGEE. The CDR3 nucleotides are TGTGCCAGCAGCGTAGCGTCACAAAACTATGGCTACACCTTC. This encodes CASSVASQNYGYTF.

The rearrangement links TRBV7-6 to TRBJ1-5, with a tentative D call TRBD1 (6 bases). This CDR3 contains 13 residues. V lost 5 bases and J lost 6, with 11 bases in between. Germline V gene lookup returns CDR1 SGHVS and CDR2 FNYEAQ. The CDR3 protein is CASSRDIGQPQHF. The DNA of the CDR3 is TGTGCCAGCAGCCGGGACATCGGTCAGCCCCAGCATTTT.

This chain links TRBV29-1 with TRBJ1-1; a weak D match, TRBD1 (6 bases). The CDR3 runs 13 residues. Trimming stripped 5 bases from V and 1 base from J, with 11 bases between. Germline V gene sequence: CDR1 SQVTM, CDR2 ANQGSEA. In DNA, the CDR3 is TGCAGCGTTTCCGGGACAACGAACACTGAAGCTTTCTTT. Translated, it gives CSVSGTTNTEAFF.

The CDR3 loop reads CASSPNTGELFF. Here the CDR3 DNA reads TGTGCCAGCAGCCCCAATACCGGGGAGCTGTTTTTT. V and J are TRBV11-2 and TRBJ2-2; D uncertain. V was cut by 5 bases and J by 5 bases, with 6 bases left in between. CDR1 and CDR2 from the germline V gene are SGHAT and FQNNGV. CDR3 size: 12 residues.

The chain links TRBV29-1 to TRBJ2-7, with D possibly matching TRBD2 (6 bases). Between the trimmed V and J ends, which lost 6 bases and 3 bases, there was a span of 12 bases. The CDR3 has 12 amino acids. Germline V gene sequence: CDR1 SQVTM, CDR2 ANQGSEA. The CDR3 protein is CSVGDFYYEQYF. The CDR3 DNA reads as TGCAGCGTGGGGGACTTCTACTACGAGCAGTACTTC.

This sequence joins TRBV10-3 and TRBJ2-3, with D possibly being TRBD2 (6 bases). Germline V gene data show CDR1 as ENHRY and CDR2 as SYGVKD. This CDR3 is built from 13 residues. Trimming took off 3 bases at V and 9 bases at J, with 13 bases between the two ends. The CDR3 DNA sequence: TGTGCCATCAGTGAACTAGCCCAAGACACGCAGTATTTT. It specifies CAISELAQDTQYF.

The chain combines TRBV28 with TRBJ1-4, with D possibly being TRBD1 (5 bases). V dropped 5 bases and J dropped 0 bases, with 19 bases sitting between them. Germline lookup yields CDR1 MDHEN and CDR2 SYDVKM. The CDR3 totals 18 residues. The CDR3 spells CASSERSGKGATNEKLFF. CDR3 nucleotide sequence: TGTGCCAGCAGTGAGAGATCAGGGAAGGGCGCAACTAATGAAAAACTGTTTTTT.

Concerning this clone: The sample carries other DNA sequences with the same CDR3. The rearrangement links TRBV28 to TRBJ2-7; the match to TRBD1 covers 8 bases. The trim removed 8 bases at V and 1 base at J, leaving 7 bases unmatched. CDR1 is MDHEN and CDR2 is SYDVKM in the germline V gene. The CDR3 totals 14 residues. The CDR3 DNA reads TGTGCCAGCTCCGGGACAGGAGGGTCCTACGAGCAGTACTTC. This codes for CASSGTGGSYEQYF.

The chain joins TRBV5-1 to TRBJ2-6, with D perhaps given as TRBD1 or TRBD2 (5 bases each). The CDR3 extends over 17 amino acids. Looked up from germline, CDR1 is SGHRS and CDR2 is YFSETQ. Trimming took off 5 bases at V and 1 base at J, with 16 bases between the two ends. The CDR3 DNA reads as TGCGCCAGCAGATTGATGGGGGTTTTATCTGGGGCCAACGTCCTGACTTTC. This encodes CASRLMGVLSGANVLTF. The full variable domain, with the rest looked up from reference TRBV5-1 and TRBJ2-6, is KAGVTQTPRYLIKTRGQQVTLSCSPISGHRSVSWYQQTPGQGLQFLFEYFSETQRNKGNFPGRFSGRQFSNSRSEMNVSTLELGDSALYLCASRLMGVLSGANVLTFGAGSRLTVL.